This T cell receptor beta chain was identified during a study of identical twins. The study's findings and limits: Twins shared out-of-frame alpha sequences with excess low generation probability.

Only a few counts were recorded for this clonotype. What it binds is not known. Through template switching, a universal primer site was introduced, and the cDNA contained unique molecular identifiers. TCRdb redid the calling of the 5' RACE reads with MiXCR, one entry per CDR3 protein. This table holds some 1,600,000 distinct CDR3 sequences, under 35% found once. Germline CDR1 DFQATT, CDR2 SNEGSKA (reference sequence). Trimming took 6 bases from V and 0 from J; bases not matched to a gene: 11. This CDR3 is built from 16 residues. There were only healthy Caucasians among the donors. Material: cord blood. The rearrangement links TRBV20-1 to TRBJ2-3; 8 bases are a match to TRBD2. The receptor's source is a newborn girl in good health. The CDR3 DNA reads as TGCAGTGCCTCCCTCAAGCGGGGGATTAGCACAGATACGCAGTATTTT. It translates to CSASLKRGISTDTQYF.